These 21 T cell receptor beta chains originate from one sample sequenced in a study of blood T cell repertoires in COVID-19. Profiling relied on immunoSEQ multiplex PCR, and the TCRdb table lists in-frame clones only, not all of them. The sample lists approximately 260,000 clones; about 88% were seen once. The sample comprised peripheral blood. The source of these receptors is a middle-aged woman who had recovered from COVID-19.

The chain joins TRBV6-5 to TRBJ2-6; D perhaps matches TRBD1 (5 bases). The CDR3 totals 16 residues. V was cut by 0 bases and J by 2 bases, with 8 bases left in between. CDR1 is MNHEY and CDR2 is SVGAGI in the germline V gene. The CDR3 sequence: CASSYSAGTGANVLTF. In DNA, the CDR3 is TGTGCCAGCAGTTACTCCGCAGGGACTGGGGCCAACGTCCTGACTTTC.

This rearrangement joins TRBV28 to TRBJ1-4, with 8 bases lining up with TRBD1. Trimming at V came to 5 bases and at J to 8 bases, leaving 7 bases not matched to a gene. This CDR3 has 14 residues. Germline V gives CDR1 MDHEN, CDR2 SYDVKM. CDR3 in amino acids: CASSPGQGQEKLFF. CDR3 nucleotide sequence: TGTGCCAGCAGTCCCGGACAGGGACAAGAAAAACTGTTTTTT.

This clone was counted once. This chain connects TRBV5-5 to TRBJ1-5; TRBD1 agrees at 9 bases. This CDR3 is built from 16 residues. The ends lost 4 bases at V and 2 bases at J; junction bases unmatched: 7. CDR1 and CDR2 (germline): SGHKS, YYEKEE (reference sequence). CDR3 residues: CASSLQGAVGNQPQHF. The CDR3 coding sequence is TGTGCCAGCAGCCTACAGGGGGCTGTGGGCAATCAGCCCCAGCATTTT.

CDR3 residues: CASSPQGSGNTIYF. In nucleotides, the CDR3 is TGTGCCAGCTCCCCTCAGGGATCTGGAAACACCATATATTTT. This rearrangement joins TRBV18 to TRBJ1-3; a possible D gene is TRBD1 (5 bases). The CDR3 is 14 amino acids. CDR1 is KGHSH and CDR2 is LQKENI in the germline V gene. V dropped 6 bases and J dropped 1 base, with 10 bases sitting between them. Together with reference TRBV18 and TRBJ1-3, the CDR3 gives the full variable domain: NAGVMQNPRHLVRRRGQEARLRCSPMKGHSHVYWYRQLPEEGLKFMVYLQKENIIDESGMPKERFSAEFPKEGPSILRIQQVVRGDSAAYFCASSPQGSGNTIYFGEGSWLTVV.

The genes are TRBV3-1 (or the pseudogene TRBV3-2) and TRBJ2-7; 11 nucleotides match TRBD2. The CDR3 has 24 amino acids. The V gene's germline CDR1 is LGHDT and CDR2 YNNKEL (reference sequence). V gave up 8 bases and J gave up 0 bases; unmatched junction bases: 33. CDR3 protein: CASPKFHYRGPLGTSGFFSYEQYF. The DNA of the CDR3 is TGTGCCAGCCCTAAGTTCCACTACAGGGGCCCTTTGGGGACTAGCGGATTTTTCTCCTACGAGCAGTACTTC.

This sequence joins TRBV23-1 and TRBJ2-7; TRBD2 agrees at 10 bases. Being an ORF, TRBV23-1 has a function that is uncertain. This CDR3 comprises 19 residues. V dropped 3 bases and J dropped 7; count of bases not matched to a gene: 21. CDR3 DNA sequence: TGCGCCAGCAGTCACACCAGGACTAGCGGCCCCTCCCTACTCAGGGAGCAGTACTTC. It encodes CASSHTRTSGPSLLREQYF.

The chain joins TRBV11-3 to TRBJ2-1; D is uncertain. The germline CDR1 and CDR2 sequences are SGHNT and YENEEA. The CDR3 sequence is 17 residues long. V lost 0 bases and J lost 4, with 16 bases in between. The CDR3: CASSLEGVSVNYNEQFF. DNA of the CDR3: TGTGCCAGCAGCTTAGAGGGCGTTTCAGTCAATTACAATGAGCAGTTCTTC.

V usage is TRBV19 and J usage is TRBJ1-4; 10 bases match TRBD1. Germline assignment: CDR1 LNHDA and CDR2 SQIVND (reference sequence). The CDR3 totals 18 residues. Trimming removed 6 bases from V and 0 bases from J; junction bases left unmatched: 10. The CDR3 sequence: CASRTSRTGGPTNEKLFF. The CDR3 coding sequence is TGTGCCAGTAGAACGAGCAGGACAGGGGGTCCAACTAATGAAAAACTGTTTTTT.

The J gene is TRBJ1-2, the V gene TRBV4-3; D gene uncertain. Germline values: CDR1 LGHNA, CDR2 YSLEER. The CDR3 extends over 18 amino acids. V was pared by 0 bases and J by 3 bases, with 20 bases between. The CDR3 coding sequence is TGCGCCAGCAGCCAAGATCCTCAAGCACGGCAGCGAGACTATGGCTACACCTTC. The encoded protein is CASSQDPQARQRDYGYTF.

The genes are TRBV6-2 or TRBV6-3 and TRBJ2-5, with D perhaps TRBD2 (5 bases). CDR1 is MNHEY and CDR2 is SVGEGT in the germline V gene. The CDR3 contains 15 residues. Trimming left V 6 bases short and J 5 bases short, with 19 bases between. The CDR3 DNA follows: TGTGCCAGCAGCCTGGTAGTTCGGGCGGGTGAGACCCAGTACTTC. Its translation is CASSLVVRAGETQYF.

V and J are TRBV27 and TRBJ1-2; 11 bases are a match to TRBD1. The CDR3 length is 17 residues. V trimming: 7 bases; J trimming: 1 base; junction bases outside the gene matches: 11. Germline values: CDR1 MNHEY, CDR2 SMNVEV (reference sequence). The CDR3 reads CASTPLAGQGVNYGYTF. CDR3 in DNA: TGTGCCAGCACCCCCCTCGCGGGACAGGGGGTTAACTATGGCTACACCTTC.

The V call is TRBV20-1, the J call TRBJ1-3, with D uncertain. There are 11 residues in the CDR3. Trimming took off 7 bases at V and 0 bases at J, with 4 bases between the two ends. The germline V gene encodes CDR1 DFQATT and CDR2 SNEGSKA (reference sequence). The CDR3 sequence: CSGGSGNTIYF. In nucleotides, the CDR3 is TGCAGTGGAGGCTCTGGAAACACCATATATTTT.

The CDR3 sequence is CASTERSGNQPQHF. For the CDR3, the DNA is TGTGCCAGCACCGAACGCAGTGGCAATCAGCCCCAGCATTTT. The chain combines TRBV2 with TRBJ1-5; the D is unclear. V shed 7 bases and J shed 2 bases, with 12 bases lying between them. Germline CDR1 is SNHLY and CDR2 is FYNNEI. The length of the CDR3 is 14 residues.

V gene TRBV28 combines with J gene TRBJ1-5; 10 nucleotides match TRBD1. Germline V gene data show CDR1 as MDHEN and CDR2 as SYDVKM. The CDR3 runs to 16 residues. The ends lost 4 bases at V and 8 bases at J; junction bases unmatched: 11. CDR3 loop: CASSSPGQGNGKPQHF. As DNA, the CDR3 is TGTGCCAGCAGTTCTCCGGGACAGGGGAATGGCAAGCCCCAGCATTTT. Full variable domain (outside the CDR3, taken from reference TRBV28 and TRBJ1-5): DVKVTQSSRYLVKRTGEKVFLECVQDMDHENMFWYRQDPGLGLRLIYFSYDVKMKEKGDIPEGYSVSREKKERFSLILESASTNQTSMYLCASSSPGQGNGKPQHFGDGTRLSIL.

A few counts support this clone. Written as DNA, the CDR3 is TGTGCCAGCAGCCAATGGAGCGGGAGTTCAGATACGCAGTATTTT. Translating it yields CASSQWSGSSDTQYF. This sequence joins TRBV3-1 (or the pseudogene TRBV3-2) and TRBJ2-3; TRBD2 aligns across 8 bases. V shed 2 bases, J shed 4 bases, and the junction held 5 bases outside the gene matches. CDR3 length equals 15 residues. Germline CDR1 is LGHDT and CDR2 is YNNKEL (reference sequence).

J is TRBJ2-7 and V is TRBV28; 8 bases match TRBD1. This CDR3 contains 15 residues. The V gene end was trimmed by 5 bases and the J gene end by 3 bases; junction bases not matched to a gene: 9. Germline values: CDR1 MDHEN, CDR2 SYDVKM. The CDR3 loop is CASSQPRDRFYEQYF. CDR3 DNA sequence: TGTGCCAGCAGTCAACCCCGGGACAGGTTCTACGAGCAGTACTTC.

This clone was detected a few times. Different DNA sequences within this sample yield the same CDR3. The chain has TRBV7-2 and TRBJ2-5; D may be TRBD2 (6 bases). Per the germline V gene, CDR1 is SGHTA and CDR2 is FQGNSA. The CDR3 runs to 13 residues. With 0 bases removed from V and 5 bases from J, the gap between germline ends came to 7 bases. The CDR3 DNA reads as TGTGCCAGCAGCTTAGCTCGGGGGGAGACCCAGTACTTC. It codes for CASSLARGETQYF. Full variable domain (outside the CDR3, taken from reference TRBV7-2 and TRBJ2-5): GAGVSQSPSNKVTEKGKDVELRCDPISGHTALYWYRQSLGQGLEFLIYFQGNSAPDKSGLPSDRFSAERTGGSVSTLTIQRTQQEDSAVYLCASSLARGETQYFGPGTRLLVL.

The V and J genes are TRBV24-1 and TRBJ1-2, with TRBD1 matching 8 bases. V lost 3 bases and J lost 7; bases outside the gene matches: 15. Germline CDR1 and CDR2: KGHDR and SFDVKD. The CDR3 runs 17 residues. CDR3 nucleotide sequence: TGTGCCACCAGTGATCCTCAGGGGGCGGGCTCAATAGGTGGCTACACCTTC. It encodes CATSDPQGAGSIGGYTF.

The chain employs TRBV5-5 and TRBJ1-2; 9 bases are shared with TRBD1. Germline trimming cut 6 bases from V and 10 bases from J; bases unmatched to any gene: 13. Germline loops: CDR1 SGHKS, CDR2 YYEKEE (reference sequence). This CDR3 has 14 residues. The CDR3 sequence is CASINWTGVGLYTF. CDR3 bases: TGTGCCAGCATAAATTGGACAGGGGTAGGACTCTACACCTTC.

This clone appeared a single time. This chain links TRBV7-3 with TRBJ2-1; 10 nucleotides line up with TRBD1. The CDR3 consists of 19 residues. Germline CDR1 and CDR2: SGHTA and FQGTGA. J lost 3 bases, V lost 0 bases, and 11 bases had no gene match. The CDR3 DNA follows: TGTGCCAGCAGCTTAACAGGACAGGGGGACTTAGGACGCTACAATGAGCAGTTCTTC. It codes for CASSLTGQGDLGRYNEQFF. Full variable domain (missing parts from reference TRBV7-3 and TRBJ2-1): GAGVSQTPSNKVTEKGKYVELRCDPISGHTALYWYRQSLGQGPEFLIYFQGTGAADDSGLPNDRFFAVRPEGSVSTLKIQRTERGDSAVYLCASSLTGQGDLGRYNEQFFGPGTRLTVL.

This chain links TRBV5-6 with TRBJ2-1; tentative D call: TRBD1 (6 bases). The CDR3 consists of 15 residues. Germline V gives CDR1 SGHDT, CDR2 YYEEEE. V lost 4 bases and J 1 base, leaving 12 bases between the germline ends. The CDR3 DNA reads TGTGCCAGCAGCAACATTCAGGGGTCCTACAATGAGCAGTTCTTC. Protein: CASSNIQGSYNEQFF. Looking up the rest from reference TRBV5-6 and TRBJ2-1 gives the full variable domain: DAGVTQSPTHLIKTRGQQVTLRCSPKSGHDTVSWYQQALGQGPQFIFQYYEEEERQRGNFPDRFSGHQFPNYSSELNVNALLLGDSALYLCASSNIQGSYNEQFFGPGTRLTVL.